This entry lists 18 T cell receptor beta chains sequenced from one sample in a study of CD8 T cells in ankylosing spondylitis (dated by TCRdb to 2016 to 2017). The library came from 5' RACE. The data were produced on an Illumina HiSeq 2500. TCRdb itself trimmed the public reads at Q25 with fastp, ran MiXCR and retained productive beta chains. Rows merge per CDR3 protein into single entries with the most common DNA and genes. The sample records tens of thousands of distinct CDR3 sequences, 8% to 13% of which are singletons. The top ten clonotypes cover about 1.4% of the sample. The sequencing sample was made of blood, either unsorted or a sorted T cell fraction (not recorded which). These receptors originate from a male donor with ankylosing spondylitis or in good health (not recorded which).

In this sample, this clonotype turned up a few times. The V and J genes are TRBV29-1 and TRBJ2-3; no firm D call. Germline loops: CDR1 SQVTM, CDR2 ANQGSEA. V gave up 0 bases and J gave up 7 bases, with 11 bases separating them. This CDR3 is 13 amino acids long. The DNA for the CDR3 is TGCAGCGTTGAAGAAGGTAATAGGAATACGCAGTATTTT. Its protein product is CSVEEGNRNTQYF.

This clonotype was detected ten times or more. The chain couples TRBV20-1 to TRBJ2-1; D not resolved. The CDR3 length is 15 residues. Germline V lookup: CDR1 DFQATT, CDR2 SNEGSKA (reference sequence). Trimming cost V 5 bases and J 5 bases, with 19 bases left between them. The DNA for the CDR3 is TGCAGTGCTTCCCGGGCCTCCAGCCCCCACAATGAGCAGTTCTTC. Amino acid sequence: CSASRASSPHNEQFF.

Ten or more counts support this clonotype. The chain joins TRBV5-1 to TRBJ1-5, with a tentative D call TRBD1 (5 bases). Germline CDR1 reads SGHRS; CDR2 reads YFSETQ. V shed 1 base and J shed 10 bases, with 12 bases lying between them. The CDR3 covers 13 residues. CDR3 nucleotide sequence: TGCGCCAGCAGCTTGAATCCGGGGCATCCCCAGCATTTT. This gives the protein CASSLNPGHPQHF.

By sample fraction, this clonotype is medium-sized (0.01 to 0.1%). This chain connects TRBV5-1 to TRBJ2-7, with TRBD2 as a possible D gene (5 bases). Germline V lookup: CDR1 SGHRS, CDR2 YFSETQ. The CDR3 is 14 residues long. Deletions cut 5 bases from V and 2 bases from J, with 14 bases between. For the CDR3, the DNA is TGCGCCAGCAGACAAGGAGCCGGGACCTACGAGCAGTACTTC. Residues: CASRQGAGTYEQYF.

A word on this clonotype: This may come from a read error, since a much larger clone is one base off. This chain uses TRBV10-3 with TRBJ1-3, with 9 bases fitting TRBD1. Unmatched junction bases numbered 9, after V lost 7 bases and J lost 8 bases. Germline V lookup: CDR1 ENHRY, CDR2 SYGVKD. The CDR3 length is 14 residues. The CDR3 loop reads CAIKPRQGVDTIYF. CDR3 DNA sequence: TGTGCCATCAAACCGAGACAGGGGGTAGACACCATATATTTT.

This clonotype has a count of ten or more. The chain carries TRBV28 and TRBJ2-7; 7 bases line up with TRBD1. This CDR3 spans 14 amino acids. Germline loops: CDR1 MDHEN, CDR2 SYDVKM. The V gene end was trimmed by 6 bases and the J gene end by 3 bases; junction bases not matched to a gene: 8. CDR3 sequence: CASSQGGAGYEQYF. The DNA of the CDR3 is TGTGCCAGCAGCCAAGGGGGCGCAGGCTACGAGCAGTACTTC.

Worth noting for this clonotype: This may stem from a read error, because a much larger clone lies one nucleotide away. V gene TRBV29-1 combines with J gene TRBJ2-7, with D perhaps given as TRBD1 or TRBD2 (5 bases each). Germline V gene lookup returns CDR1 SQVTM and CDR2 ANQGSEA. V was clipped by 2 bases and J by 6 bases, with 20 bases between them. The CDR3 runs to 15 residues. The CDR3 sequence is CSVEKGRDRPSEQYF. CDR3 sequence (DNA): TGCAGCGTTGAAAAGGGCCGGGACCGACCCTCCGAGCAGTACTTC.

This clonotype showed up just a few times. V and J are TRBV4-1 and TRBJ1-5, with unresolved D. Trimming pared 0 bases from V and 7 bases from J, leaving 10 bases between. This CDR3 is 14 amino acids long. Germline V lookup: CDR1 MGHRA, CDR2 YSYEKL. In DNA form, the CDR3 reads TGCGCCAGCAGCCAAGATCCCTGGAACCAGCCCCAGCATTTT. Residues: CASSQDPWNQPQHF.

V usage is TRBV3-1 and J usage is TRBJ2-1; D is perhaps TRBD1 (6 bases). The CDR3 is made up of 15 amino acids. V was shortened by 3 bases and J by 0 bases, with 9 bases between the two germline ends. From germline, CDR1 is LGHDT and CDR2 YNNKEL (reference sequence). The CDR3 spells CASSQGHLSYNEQFF. The CDR3 DNA is TGTGCCAGCAGCCAGGGACACCTCTCCTACAATGAGCAGTTCTTC.

This clonotype was observed a handful of times. This rearrangement joins TRBV4-1 to TRBJ2-3, with D perhaps TRBD2 (5 bases). Trimming cost V 4 bases and J 9 bases, with 17 bases left between them. The CDR3 consists of 14 residues. Per the germline V gene, CDR1 is MGHRA and CDR2 is YSYEKL. The CDR3 DNA sequence: TGCGCCAGCAGCCCCTCCCGCGGGCAGAGGACGCAGTATTTT. Its protein product is CASSPSRGQRTQYF.

A word on this clonotype: This clone may be a read error of a much larger clone one base away. The gene calls are TRBV12-3 or TRBV12-4 and TRBJ1-2; no reliable D call. The CDR3 runs 13 residues. The CDR3 loop reads CASSPDGPYDYTF. CDR3 in DNA: TGTGCCAGCAGCCCAGACGGACCTTATGACTACACCTTC.

In its sample, this clonotype was seen many times. This sequence joins TRBV29-1 and TRBJ1-2, with 8 bases identical to TRBD1. The CDR3 extends over 13 amino acids. V lost 5 bases to trimming and J lost 4 bases; unmatched junction nucleotides: 6. Germline CDR1 SQVTM, CDR2 ANQGSEA. In nucleotides, the CDR3 is TGCAGCGTTCGGACAGGGACGGCCTATGGCTACACCTTC. This codes for CSVRTGTAYGYTF.

This clonotype has at least ten counts. No conserved phenylalanine or tryptophan is present at the end of the CDR3, so a read error is the likely explanation. The limits of the CDR3 on the DNA are not certain, so only TCRdb's listed CDR3 is given. The rearrangement joins TRBV7-8 to TRBJ1-2. The CDR3 contains 13 residues when both ends are counted. Germline-derived CDR1 and CDR2 are SGHVS and FQNEAQ. CDR3 sequence: CASSSPRLTPVSV.

This clonotype has ten or more counts. The chain has TRBV5-6 and TRBJ1-2; D is perhaps TRBD1 (6 bases). The CDR3 spans 15 residues. The V gene lost 1 base and the J gene lost 0 bases, with 10 bases spanning the gap. CDR1 and CDR2 from the germline V gene are SGHDT and YYEEEE. The CDR3 coding sequence is TGTGCCAGCAGCTTGTGGGGGGGCTCTAACTATGGCTACACCTTC. The encoded protein is CASSLWGGSNYGYTF.

A few counts support this clonotype. The chain uses TRBV6-1 and TRBJ1-1; D might be TRBD1 (6 bases). The CDR3 is made up of 17 amino acids. The V gene's germline CDR1 is MNHNS and CDR2 SASEGT. V lost 6 bases and J lost 0, with 20 bases in between. CDR3 in DNA: TGTGCCAGCAGCCGACTTCCAACAGGGAACTTGAACACTGAAGCTTTCTTT. It translates to CASSRLPTGNLNTEAFF.

This clonotype occurred a few times. This chain joins TRBV5-6 and TRBJ1-1; D not resolved. V was shortened by 0 bases and J by 0 bases, with 12 bases between the two germline ends. The CDR3 sequence is 16 residues long. In germline, CDR1 is SGHDT, CDR2 YYEEEE. CDR3 sequence reads: CASSLVGGYMNTEAFF. The CDR3 DNA follows: TGTGCCAGCAGCTTGGTCGGTGGCTATATGAACACTGAAGCTTTCTTT.

In this sample, this clonotype turned up once. This sequence may be a read error, since a much larger clone differs from it by one base. The chain joins TRBV7-8 to TRBJ1-1; D possibly corresponds to TRBD1 (5 bases). Germline V gene sequence: CDR1 SGHVS, CDR2 FQNEAQ. V lost 5 bases, J lost 11 bases, and 24 bases lay in between. CDR3 length: 15 residues. Here the CDR3 DNA reads TGTGCCAGCAGCCTGGGTCCCAGGCCGCGGGACCTCGCTTTCTTT. Encoded protein: CASSLGPRPRDLAFF.

This clonotype appeared many times. V gene TRBV20-1 combines with J gene TRBJ2-3; TRBD2 matches 8 bases. Germline V CDR1 and CDR2: DFQATT, SNEGSKA (reference sequence). This CDR3 region has 15 residues. The CDR3 here is CSGRGGARLVDTQYF. As DNA, the CDR3 is TGCAGCGGTCGGGGGGGAGCTAGGCTTGTAGATACGCAGTATTTT.